A selection of T cell receptor beta chains follows, all from one sample in a study of blood T cell repertoires in COVID-19. Clones were read by immunoSEQ multiplex PCR, and TCRdb kept only the in-frame ones, dropping some. The repertoire has over 150,000 clones, approximately 82% of them found once; the top ten carry roughly a fifth. Material for sequencing was peripheral blood. The source is a woman in her 70s who had recovered from COVID-19. Each CDR3 is given without its conserved first and last residue. The order of the fields is V gene, D gene, CDR3 protein. D genes are given only for firm matches.

TRBV3-1/TRBV3-2	.	ASSAGPQSGYGYT
TRBV5-4	TRBD2	ASSSGGPSSYEQY
TRBV19	.	ASSKQVYGYT
TRBV2	TRBD2	ASRGLALTGELF
TRBV4-3	TRBD2	ASSQDRAGDTGELF
TRBV5-5	.	ASSFSRGGTEAF
TRBV5-6	.	ASRLVQANYGYT
TRBV10-1	TRBD1	ASSESATGVYGYT
TRBV18	TRBD2	ASSPRGGSSYNEQF
TRBV27	TRBD2	ASSLRRGGLTNEQF
TRBV7-2	.	ASSLDAGPGYGYT
TRBV9	TRBD1	ASSPGTGAYGYT
TRBV9	.	ASSVGPRTGELF
TRBV6-5	.	AVARGTLGNQPQH
TRBV9	TRBD1	ASSPTGGQEKLF
TRBV3-1/TRBV3-2	.	ASSQAGARRGF
TRBV6-6	TRBD2	ASSWGLADYRLRVLEQF
TRBV7-9	TRBD2	ASSSPGGATDEQY
TRBV5-1	TRBD1	ASSPDREHQPQH
TRBV7-3	.	ASSFRSSYNEQF
TRBV6-4	.	ASSQDLQETQY
TRBV5-6	.	ATSRRAKDSPLH
TRBV6-1	.	ASSEGTALFPEQY
TRBV6-5	.	ASSPMGAAQGYT
TRBV30	TRBD1	AWRGTAASGAQY
TRBV27	TRBD2	ASRPHLAAQETQY
TRBV3-1/TRBV3-2	.	ASSQGGTPDTQY
TRBV2	.	ASSGHRTDTQY
TRBV6-5	.	ASSPRHTEAF
TRBV27	TRBD1	ASSLSGGRRNNEQF
TRBV24-1	.	ATSAAGTQETQY
TRBV18	.	ASSSARESYGYT
TRBV7-2	.	ASSLRGMGNQPQH
TRBV27	TRBD2	ASSLGPGGETQY
TRBV29-1	.	SVGGGDYGYT
TRBV28	.	ASSLTLNGYT
TRBV7-6	.	ASSLASQRADTQY
TRBV27	.	ASSLRGYSNQPQH
TRBV2	TRBD1	ASRPQGAAPEAF
TRBV5-4	.	ASSRRGEEGKNIQY
TRBV28	TRBD2	ASSLIGGVGRDTQY
TRBV6-5	.	ASSYRRQGLHEQY
TRBV10-3	.	AISERGGANYGYT
TRBV4-2	TRBD2	ASSKGAGGQETQY
TRBV5-4	TRBD2	ASSPFRLAGVGEQY
TRBV5-8	TRBD1	ASSHPGQRLYEQY
TRBV6-1	.	ASSPRAGPTYEQY
TRBV7-3	TRBD2	ASSPRGPTSGGAGELF
TRBV12-5	TRBD1	ASGLPGTETYNEQF
TRBV30	.	AWGLTTWETQY
TRBV3-1/TRBV3-2	TRBD2	ASSPRGGGGEQF
TRBV15	.	ATSRDGWGDGYT
TRBV10-3	TRBD2	AISPSGEAYNEQF
TRBV27	TRBD1	ASSGDRGGNEQF
TRBV27	TRBD1	ASSPTRQGFGTGELF